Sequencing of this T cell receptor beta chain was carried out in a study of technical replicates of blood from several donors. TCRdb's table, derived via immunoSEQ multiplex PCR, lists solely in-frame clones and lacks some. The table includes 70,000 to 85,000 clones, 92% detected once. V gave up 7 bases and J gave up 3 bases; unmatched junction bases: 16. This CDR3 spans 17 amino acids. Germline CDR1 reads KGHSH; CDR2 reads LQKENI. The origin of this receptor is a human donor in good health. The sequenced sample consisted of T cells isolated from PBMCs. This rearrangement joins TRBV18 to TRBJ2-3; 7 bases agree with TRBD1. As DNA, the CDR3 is TGTGCCAGCTACCAAAAAGTGACAGGGCGAGAGACAGATACGCAGTATTTT. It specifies CASYQKVTGRETDTQYF.